The next 26 T cell receptor beta chains were all read from a single sample in a study of T cells in pancreatic ductal adenocarcinoma. Sequenced by immunoSEQ multiplex PCR; TCRdb stores in-frame clones only, minus some. The repertoire holds roughly 100,000 clones, with roughly 96% as singletons. No neoadjuvant therapy was given to the selected pancreatic ductal adenocarcinoma patients before their surgery. The sample taken for sequencing was PBMCs. The receptors come from a human donor with pancreatic ductal adenocarcinoma.

The chain joins TRBV5-4 to TRBJ2-2; D is undetermined. This CDR3 is built from 13 residues. The germline gives CDR1 SGHNT, CDR2 YYREEE (reference sequence). The ends were cut back, 0 bases at V and 7 bases at J, with 7 bases in the middle. The CDR3 sequence is CASSLVVNGELFF. In DNA form, the CDR3 reads TGTGCCAGCAGCTTGGTCGTTAACGGGGAGCTGTTTTTT.

The CDR3 DNA is TGTGCCAGCAGCGTAGCCAGCGGGACGCCGGCGCAGTATTTT. This codes for CASSVASGTPAQYF. This chain uses TRBV9 with TRBJ2-3; TRBD2 agrees at 7 bases. Per the germline V gene, CDR1 is SGDLS and CDR2 is YYNGEE. The CDR3 has 14 amino acids. The junction had 8 bases not matched to a gene; V was cut back by 0 bases and J by 10 bases.

V gene TRBV30 combines with J gene TRBJ1-2; 7 bases align to TRBD1. This CDR3 region has 14 residues. Germline V gene sequence: CDR1 GTSNPN, CDR2 SVGIG (reference sequence). V gave up 1 base and J gave up 5 bases; unmatched junction bases: 7. DNA of the CDR3: TGTGCCTGGAGTGCCGACAGGGTATCTTATGGCTACACCTTC. It yields the protein CAWSADRVSYGYTF.

The chain employs TRBV28 and TRBJ2-3; perhaps TRBD2 as D (6 bases). With 4 bases removed from V and 0 bases from J, the gap between germline ends came to 20 bases. The germline CDR1 and CDR2 sequences are MDHEN and SYDVKM. The CDR3 contains 18 residues. For the CDR3, the DNA is TGTGCCAGCAGTTCGGTGGTCGTACTAGCAGAAAGCACAGATACGCAGTATTTT. This sequence encodes CASSSVVVLAESTDTQYF.

This clone has more than one count but fewer than ten. Additional DNA sequences in this sample encode the identical CDR3. This chain's CDR3 is CASSVGGDLSYEQYF. CDR3 nucleotides: TGTGCCAGCAGCGTAGGGGGAGACCTATCCTACGAGCAGTACTTC. The chain couples TRBV9 to TRBJ2-7, with a possible D match to TRBD2 (5 bases). The CDR3 length is 15 residues. Trimming removed 0 bases from V and 1 base from J, with 11 bases in between. From germline, CDR1 is SGDLS and CDR2 YYNGEE.

V gene TRBV28 combines with J gene TRBJ2-5; a possible D gene is TRBD2 (6 bases). V gave up 8 bases and J gave up 2 bases, with 12 bases separating them. CDR3 length equals 13 residues. Germline CDR1 reads MDHEN; CDR2 reads SYDVKM. DNA of the CDR3: TGTGCCAGCGGGATCGGGGGACAAGAGACCCAGTACTTC. It encodes CASGIGGQETQYF. Looking up the rest from reference TRBV28 and TRBJ2-5 gives the full variable domain: DVKVTQSSRYLVKRTGEKVFLECVQDMDHENMFWYRQDPGLGLRLIYFSYDVKMKEKGDIPEGYSVSREKKERFSLILESASTNQTSMYLCASGIGGQETQYFGPGTRLLVL.

This chain uses TRBV7-9 with TRBJ1-2; D call uncertain. The V end lost 3 bases, the J end lost 8 bases, and 7 bases lay between the germline ends. The CDR3 spans 11 residues. Germline CDR1 is SEHNR and CDR2 is FQNEAQ (reference sequence). For the CDR3, the DNA is TGTGCCAGCAGCTTGAGTTACGGCTACACCTTC. Its translation is CASSLSYGYTF.

This rearrangement joins TRBV15 to TRBJ2-1; 8 nucleotides agree with TRBD2. Per germline, CDR1 LNHNV and CDR2 YYDKDF (reference sequence). Trimming removed 11 bases from V and 5 bases from J; junction bases left unmatched: 32. The CDR3 extends over 21 amino acids. The CDR3 DNA sequence: TGTGCCCCCCCCTTCCTGACTGCCAGGTGGAAGCGGGAGTCTGAAGACAATGAGCAGTTCTTC. It codes for CAPPFLTARWKRESEDNEQFF.

The J gene is TRBJ2-3, the V gene TRBV10-3; the D gene is possibly TRBD2 (6 bases). V shed 6 bases and J shed 0 bases, with 22 bases lying between them. The germline V gene has CDR1 ENHRY and CDR2 SYGVKD. The CDR3 covers 18 residues. The CDR3 is CAISAPPGSGESTDTQYF. The CDR3 bases are TGTGCCATCAGCGCCCCTCCCGGTAGCGGAGAAAGCACAGATACGCAGTATTTT.

The rearrangement uses TRBV7-3 and TRBJ2-7, with a possible D match to TRBD1 (7 bases). V was pared by 0 bases and J by 5 bases, with 14 bases between. This CDR3 has 15 residues. Germline assignment: CDR1 SGHTA and CDR2 FQGTGA. The CDR3 sequence is CASSLTGGRGDEQYF. The CDR3 DNA reads as TGTGCCAGCAGCTTAACTGGGGGCAGGGGGGACGAGCAGTACTTC.

This sequence joins TRBV30 and TRBJ2-5; TRBD1 might be the D (5 bases). V lost 0 bases and J lost 4, with 15 bases in between. Germline CDR1 GTSNPN, CDR2 SVGIG (reference sequence). The CDR3 extends over 15 amino acids. Written as DNA, the CDR3 is TGTGCCTGGAGTGTTTCACCCAGGGTCCCAGAGACCCAGTACTTC. Protein sequence: CAWSVSPRVPETQYF.

The rearrangement joins TRBV5-4 to TRBJ1-4; 8 positions match TRBD1. V shed 4 bases, J shed 0 bases, and the junction held 5 bases outside the gene matches. This CDR3 spans 16 amino acids. Germline assignment: CDR1 SGHNT and CDR2 YYREEE (reference sequence). For the CDR3, the DNA is TGTGCCAGCAGCCCTGGACAGGGAACAACTAATGAAAAACTGTTTTTT. Its translation is CASSPGQGTTNEKLFF.

The gene calls are TRBV18 and TRBJ2-7; D may be TRBD2 (5 bases). CDR3 length equals 14 residues. Germline loops: CDR1 KGHSH, CDR2 LQKENI. V dropped 4 bases and J dropped 2 bases, with 12 bases sitting between them. As DNA, the CDR3 is TGTGCCAGCTCACGTACCGGGGTCCCCTACGAGCAGTACTTC. Encoded protein: CASSRTGVPYEQYF.

The V and J genes are TRBV30 and TRBJ2-2, with D tentatively TRBD1 (6 bases). The CDR3 extends over 18 amino acids. Germline V gives CDR1 GTSNPN, CDR2 SVGIG (reference sequence). V shed 1 base and J shed 2 bases, with 20 bases lying between them. CDR3 protein: CAWSAITYRAGNTGELFF. The CDR3 bases are TGTGCCTGGAGTGCAATCACCTACAGGGCTGGTAACACCGGGGAGCTGTTTTTT.

CDR3 region: CASSVRDSGVAFTDTQYF. CDR3 DNA: TGTGCCAGCAGCGTCCGGGACAGTGGTGTTGCTTTCACAGATACGCAGTATTTT. The chain has TRBV5-4 and TRBJ2-3; 7 nucleotides agree with TRBD1. This CDR3 is 18 amino acids long. From germline, CDR1 is SGHNT and CDR2 YYREEE (reference sequence). The V segment lost 4 bases and the J segment 2 bases; nucleotides outside the gene matches: 16.

The chain employs TRBV6-5 and TRBJ2-7; D not resolved. The length of the CDR3 is 13 residues. V gave up 6 bases and J gave up 3 bases, with 12 bases separating them. CDR1 is MNHEY, CDR2 SVGAGI, per germline. The CDR3 protein is CASRLSGSYEQYF. CDR3 nucleotides: TGTGCCAGCAGATTATCGGGTAGCTACGAGCAGTACTTC.

The CDR3 protein is CASSPGLAGVQGEQYF. As DNA, the CDR3 is TGTGCCAGCAGCCCGGGACTAGCGGGAGTGCAAGGGGAGCAGTACTTC. The chain recombines TRBV7-8 with TRBJ2-7; 14 nucleotides agree with TRBD2. Germline-derived CDR1 and CDR2 are SGHVS and FQNEAQ. With 5 bases clipped from V and 7 bases from J, the junction kept 10 bases outside the gene matches. The CDR3 contains 16 residues.

The CDR3 DNA reads TGTGCCAGCAGCCAAGGGCTTATCACAGATACGCAGTATTTT. This gives the protein CASSQGLITDTQYF. The chain joins TRBV14 to TRBJ2-3; no clear D gene. Germline values: CDR1 SGHDN, CDR2 FVKESK. Trimming took off 1 base at V and 2 bases at J, with 7 bases between the two ends. The CDR3 totals 14 residues.

This chain links TRBV28 with TRBJ2-5; TRBD2 is a possible D gene (6 bases). CDR1 and CDR2 from the germline V gene are MDHEN and SYDVKM. Trimming removed 11 bases at V and 6 bases at J, with 28 bases between. The CDR3 length is 16 residues. The CDR3 loop reads CAARGSAGLELQTQYF. In nucleotides, the CDR3 is TGTGCCGCCAGAGGCTCCGCGGGACTCGAGCTTCAGACCCAGTACTTC.

This clone was observed a single time. The chain recombines TRBV27 with TRBJ2-5; perhaps TRBD1 as D (5 bases). The CDR3 sequence is 14 residues long. Germline CDR1 is MNHEY and CDR2 is SMNVEV (reference sequence). Trimming pared 7 bases from V and 2 bases from J, leaving 14 bases between. The CDR3 DNA is TGTGCCAGCAATTCGCTGACAGAACAAGAGACCCAGTACTTC. This gives the protein CASNSLTEQETQYF.

The V gene is TRBV7-9, the J gene TRBJ2-7, with 9 bases aligning to TRBD2. The germline gives CDR1 SEHNR, CDR2 FQNEAQ (reference sequence). J lost 5 bases, V lost 3 bases, and 5 bases had no gene match. The CDR3 contains 14 residues. CDR3 nucleotides: TGTGCCAGCAGCTTCGGGGCGGGAGGGAACGAGCAGTACTTC. Its protein product is CASSFGAGGNEQYF.

This rearrangement joins TRBV5-1 to TRBJ2-5; 14 positions agree with TRBD2. Losses at the gene ends were 3 bases for V and 5 bases for J; bases not matched to a gene: 6. CDR1 is SGHRS, CDR2 YFSETQ, per germline. The CDR3 is made up of 16 amino acids. Here the CDR3 reads CASSSGLAGVDETQYF. The CDR3 DNA reads TGCGCCAGCAGCTCGGGACTAGCGGGAGTGGATGAGACCCAGTACTTC. Full variable domain (missing parts from reference TRBV5-1 and TRBJ2-5): KAGVTQTPRYLIKTRGQQVTLSCSPISGHRSVSWYQQTPGQGLQFLFEYFSETQRNKGNFPGRFSGRQFSNSRSEMNVSTLELGDSALYLCASSSGLAGVDETQYFGPGTRLLVL.

This chain joins TRBV18 and TRBJ2-3, with D perhaps matching TRBD2 (6 bases). Looked up from germline, CDR1 is KGHSH and CDR2 is LQKENI. With 3 bases removed from V and 3 bases from J, the gap between germline ends came to 10 bases. The CDR3 runs to 14 residues. CDR3 residues: CASSPVRETDTQYF. In DNA form, the CDR3 reads TGTGCCAGCTCACCGGTCCGGGAGACAGATACGCAGTATTTT.

The chain combines TRBV10-1 with TRBJ2-3, with D unresolved. Germline V gene data show CDR1 as WNHNN and CDR2 as SYGVQD (reference sequence). The V gene lost 4 bases and the J gene lost 6 bases, with 8 bases spanning the gap. This CDR3 spans 12 amino acids. CDR3 sequence reads: CASSATWDTQYF. In DNA, the CDR3 is TGCGCCAGCAGTGCCACTTGGGATACGCAGTATTTT.

This chain joins TRBV5-6 and TRBJ2-5, with TRBD1 identical over 8 bases. The germline gives CDR1 SGHDT, CDR2 YYEEEE. The CDR3 is 18 residues long. The V segment lost 0 bases and the J segment 4 bases; nucleotides outside the gene matches: 14. The CDR3 DNA follows: TGTGCCAGCAGCTTGGGGCGATCGGGGGCAGGGGGCGGAGAGACCCAGTACTTC. This translates into CASSLGRSGAGGGETQYF.

The chain has TRBV9 and TRBJ2-5; the D gene is possibly TRBD2 (7 bases). Germline V CDR1 and CDR2: SGDLS, YYNGEE. The CDR3 extends over 15 amino acids. The ends were cut back, 8 bases at V and 7 bases at J, with 24 bases in the middle. CDR3 DNA: TGTGCCAGAGAGGAACTTGGGGGCGGGGAGGGGACCCAGTACTTC. Its translation: CAREELGGGEGTQYF.